The clone carrying this T cell receptor beta chain was counted a few times. Its antigen is currently unknown. Profiling relied on immunoSEQ multiplex PCR, and the TCRdb table lists in-frame clones only, not all of them. The repertoire holds 16,000 or so clones, with around 77% as singletons. This record belongs to a study of CD4 T cells in relation to SARS-CoV-2 and coronaviruses. Germline V gene sequence: CDR1 LNHDA, CDR2 SQIVND (reference sequence). There are 14 residues in the CDR3. With 6 bases clipped from V and 2 bases from J, the junction kept 4 bases outside the gene matches. The unexposed donors gave CD4+ T cells in about 2011-2018, prior to COVID-19. Isolation of CD4+ T cells took place after around 11 days in culture. The study, taken as a whole, reports: No donor gave both pre-pandemic and post-infection samples.

The TCR sequence derives from a human donor in good health. The chain has TRBV19 and TRBJ1-5, with 7 bases matching TRBD1. The sequenced sample was CD4+ T cells from PBMCs, cultured in vitro. The CDR3 DNA reads TGTGCCAGTAGCTTTGGACAGGGCAATCAGCCCCAGCATTTT. This codes for CASSFGQGNQPQHF.